Listed here are 23 T cell receptor beta chains from one sample, sequenced in a study of beta chain features in type 1 diabetes. cDNA synthesis used the whole RNA isolate, giving expressed TCRB sequences. Profiled with immunoSEQ multiplex PCR; TCRdb holds only in-frame clones, not every one. The sample shows under 900,000 clones, around a sixth of them seen only once. The source material was naive CD4+ T cells from blood. These receptor sequences come from a woman aged 18-35 years in good health.

The chain carries TRBV2 and TRBJ1-1; D not certain. This CDR3 comprises 13 residues. Germline values: CDR1 SNHLY, CDR2 FYNNEI. V was shortened by 4 bases and J by 1 base, with 7 bases between the two germline ends. The CDR3 coding sequence is TGTGCCAGCAGTGTTCGGGCGAACACTGAAGCTTTCTTT. Amino acid sequence: CASSVRANTEAFF.

Only a few counts were recorded for this clone. This sample includes further DNA sequences coding for the same CDR3. The V call is TRBV7-2, the J call TRBJ1-2, with D maybe TRBD1 (5 bases). Germline V gives CDR1 SGHTA, CDR2 FQGNSA. The germline V and J ends were trimmed by 5 bases and 2 bases, with 9 bases remaining between them. The CDR3 has 13 residues. DNA of the CDR3: TGTGCCAGCAGCCTAGGGGTGAACTATGGCTACACCTTC. Amino acids: CASSLGVNYGYTF.

This clone has a handful of counts. The CDR3: CATRTAGFADTQYF. CDR3 coding DNA: TGTGCCACCAGAACGGCGGGATTTGCAGATACGCAGTATTTT. The chain joins TRBV2 to TRBJ2-3; maybe TRBD2 (6 bases). V was cut by 10 bases and J by 4 bases, with 18 bases left in between. The germline CDR1 and CDR2 sequences are SNHLY and FYNNEI. The CDR3 contains 14 residues.

This clone was seen only a few times. The chain is built from TRBV4-2 and TRBJ2-7, with unresolved D. Between the trimmed V and J ends, which lost 4 bases and 3 bases, there was a span of 10 bases. The germline gives CDR1 LGHNA, CDR2 YNFKEQ. The CDR3 contains 13 residues. The CDR3 DNA sequence: TGTGCCAGCAGCCTGGAGAACTACTACGAGCAGTACTTC. It translates to CASSLENYYEQYF.

J is TRBJ2-7 and V is TRBV6-6; D ambiguous. V lost 6 bases to trimming and J lost 2 bases, with 8 bases between them. The CDR3 loop spans 12 amino acids. The V gene's germline CDR1 is MNHNY and CDR2 SVGAGI (reference sequence). The CDR3 spells CASRGPAYEQYF. For the CDR3, the DNA is TGTGCCAGCAGAGGGCCCGCCTACGAGCAGTACTTC.

The chain uses TRBV4-3 and TRBJ2-2, with D perhaps matching TRBD1 or TRBD2 (5 bases each). There are 18 residues in the CDR3. CDR1 is LGHNA, CDR2 YSLEER, per germline. V was cut by 0 bases and J by 1 base, with 15 bases left in between. The CDR3 DNA is TGCGCCAGCAGCCAAGAAGGCTGGGGGATCGTGAACACCGGGGAGCTGTTTTTT. Protein sequence: CASSQEGWGIVNTGELFF.

The table lists this clone with a few counts. This specimen includes other DNA sequences encoding the same CDR3. The chain links TRBV7-2 to TRBJ2-1; D is possibly TRBD2 (6 bases). Per the germline V gene, CDR1 is SGHTA and CDR2 is FQGNSA. CDR3 length: 13 residues. V shed 1 base and J shed 6 bases, with 7 bases lying between them. CDR3 amino acids: CASSLGLVNEQFF. CDR3 nucleotide sequence: TGTGCCAGCAGCTTAGGACTAGTCAATGAGCAGTTCTTC.

The J gene is TRBJ1-4, the V gene TRBV7-9; no clear D. The V and J ends lost 5 bases and 2 bases respectively, with 9 bases between them. The germline CDR1 and CDR2 sequences are SEHNR and FQNEAQ (reference sequence). This CDR3 comprises 14 residues. The CDR3 nucleotides read TGTGCCAGCAGCCCTGGGCGGACTAATGAAAAACTGTTTTTT. As protein: CASSPGRTNEKLFF. Full variable domain (rest looked up from reference TRBV7-9 and TRBJ1-4): DTGVSQNPRHKITKRGQNVTFRCDPISEHNRLYWYRQTLGQGPEFLTYFQNEAQLEKSRLLSDRFSAERPKGSFSTLEIQRTEQGDSAMYLCASSPGRTNEKLFFGSGTQLSVL.

This clone turned up a few times. Other nucleotide sequences in the sample specify the same CDR3. V and J are TRBV7-9 and TRBJ2-1; 14 positions match TRBD2. CDR3 length: 15 amino acids. The junction had 6 bases not matched to a gene; V was cut back by 6 bases and J by 8 bases. Germline CDR1 SEHNR, CDR2 FQNEAQ (reference sequence). CDR3 sequence: CASSTGTSGSDEQFF. The CDR3 DNA reads TGTGCCAGCAGTACCGGGACTAGCGGGAGCGATGAGCAGTTCTTC. The variable domain in full, with the rest retrieved from reference TRBV7-9 and TRBJ2-1, is DTGVSQNPRHKITKRGQNVTFRCDPISEHNRLYWYRQTLGQGPEFLTYFQNEAQLEKSRLLSDRFSAERPKGSFSTLEIQRTEQGDSAMYLCASSTGTSGSDEQFFGPGTRLTVL.

This clone was counted only a few times. V gene TRBV9 combines with J gene TRBJ1-6; D gene uncertain. CDR1 is SGDLS and CDR2 is YYNGEE in the germline V gene. The V end lost 4 bases, the J end lost 7 bases, and 12 bases lay between the germline ends. This CDR3 spans 14 amino acids. CDR3 nucleotides: TGTGCCAGCAGCTCACAACCCTCCAATTCACCCCTCCACTTT. The encoded protein is CASSSQPSNSPLHF.

The chain is built from TRBV7-2 and TRBJ2-3, with 9 bases aligning to TRBD2. The CDR3 covers 17 residues. J gave up 5 bases and V 0 bases, and 9 bases lay outside the gene matches. Germline loops: CDR1 SGHTA, CDR2 FQGNSA. This CDR3 is CASSLAFGGLAKDTQYF. CDR3 in DNA: TGTGCCAGCAGCTTAGCGTTTGGGGGACTAGCAAAAGATACGCAGTATTTT.

This clone was seen more than once but under ten times. CDR3 amino acids: CASSQDWGGRTDTQYF. The DNA for the CDR3 is TGCGCCAGCAGCCAAGATTGGGGCGGGCGAACGGATACGCAGTATTTT. This sequence joins TRBV4-3 and TRBJ2-3; D is possibly TRBD1 or TRBD2 (5 bases each). The germline V and J ends were trimmed by 0 bases and 6 bases, with 16 bases remaining between them. Germline V gene data show CDR1 as LGHNA and CDR2 as YSLEER. The CDR3 totals 16 residues.

The chain couples TRBV6-4 to TRBJ2-7; 7 bases map to TRBD1. The length of the CDR3 is 14 residues. The germline V gene encodes CDR1 MRHNA and CDR2 SNTAGT. V lost 4 bases and J lost 0; bases outside the gene matches: 3. The CDR3 sequence: CASSARGHSYEQYF. CDR3 nucleotides: TGTGCCAGCAGTGCGAGGGGGCACTCCTACGAGCAGTACTTC.

CDR3 protein: CASSRRDRGSSYEQYF. The CDR3 bases are TGTGCCAGCTCACGGAGGGACAGGGGTAGCTCCTACGAGCAGTACTTC. The chain couples TRBV18 to TRBJ2-7; TRBD1 aligns across 10 bases. Trimming cost V 4 bases and J 0 bases; bases outside gene matches: 6. From germline, CDR1 is KGHSH and CDR2 LQKENI. This CDR3 spans 16 amino acids.

The gene calls are TRBV6-6 and TRBJ2-2, with 8 bases that match TRBD2. The CDR3 is 15 residues long. Trimming cost V 6 bases and J 0 bases; bases outside gene matches: 3. Germline V CDR1 and CDR2: MNHNY, SVGAGI (reference sequence). In DNA form, the CDR3 reads TGTGCCAGCAGGATGGGACTAGCGAACACCGGGGAGCTGTTTTTT. This gives the protein CASRMGLANTGELFF.

This clone occurred a few times. The chain recombines TRBV5-1 with TRBJ1-2; D ambiguous. Per the germline V gene, CDR1 is SGHRS and CDR2 is YFSETQ. V was shortened by 4 bases and J by 8 bases, with 15 bases between the two germline ends. The CDR3 length is 13 residues. In DNA, the CDR3 is TGCGCCAGCAGCGAAGGAGGTTTCGGGGGCTACACCTTC. This codes for CASSEGGFGGYTF.

The chain employs TRBV15 and TRBJ2-5, with 9 bases aligning to TRBD1. Germline V gene data show CDR1 as LNHNV and CDR2 as YYDKDF (reference sequence). The length of the CDR3 is 14 residues. Unmatched junction bases numbered 5, after V lost 5 bases and J lost 4 bases. As DNA, the CDR3 is TGTGCCACCAGCGGCCGGGACAGGGTAGAGACCCAGTACTTC. Translating gives CATSGRDRVETQYF.

This chain joins TRBV7-8 and TRBJ2-5, with TRBD1 as a possible D gene (6 bases). Between the trimmed V and J ends, which lost 1 base and 1 base, there was a span of 16 bases. The CDR3 totals 17 residues. The germline V gene encodes CDR1 SGHVS and CDR2 FQNEAQ. CDR3 residues: CASSLDIWDTIQETQYF. For the CDR3, the DNA is TGTGCCAGCAGCTTAGATATCTGGGACACCATCCAAGAGACCCAGTACTTC.

The chain employs TRBV2 and TRBJ1-2; D call uncertain. Germline assignment: CDR1 SNHLY and CDR2 FYNNEI. The germline V and J ends were trimmed by 6 bases and 3 bases, with 11 bases remaining between them. This CDR3 is 13 amino acids long. CDR3 coding DNA: TGTGCCAGCAGCAACAGCCTAGACTATGGCTACACCTTC. It encodes CASSNSLDYGYTF.

In its sample, this clone was seen a few times. V and J are TRBV25-1 and TRBJ2-7; 7 nucleotides align to TRBD2. This CDR3 spans 18 amino acids. J lost 5 bases, V lost 1 base, and 17 bases had no gene match. From germline, CDR1 is MGHDK and CDR2 SYGVNS. The CDR3 DNA reads as TGTGCCAGCAGTGAATGCCGGGATTCGGGGGAGGGCTGGGACGAGCAGTACTTC. It is translated as CASSECRDSGEGWDEQYF.

This chain links TRBV5-1 with TRBJ2-1; TRBD2 might be the D (6 bases). The CDR3 has 14 amino acids. Deletions cut 4 bases from V and 8 bases from J, with 16 bases between. Per germline, CDR1 SGHRS and CDR2 YFSETQ. The CDR3 nucleotides read TGCGCCAGCAGCGGGGGACTTCCGGGGCATGAGCAGTTCTTC. Protein product: CASSGGLPGHEQFF.

This clone has more than one count but fewer than ten. The CDR3 protein is CASSLFRELVGSGTDTQYF. The CDR3 coding sequence is TGTGCCAGCAGTTTATTCCGTGAACTGGTGGGCTCAGGAACAGATACGCAGTATTTT. V and J are TRBV28 and TRBJ2-3, with D uncertain. Trimming pared 1 base from V and 3 bases from J, leaving 23 bases between. The CDR3 extends over 19 amino acids. Looked up from germline, CDR1 is MDHEN and CDR2 is SYDVKM. The full variable domain, its missing parts supplied by reference TRBV28 and TRBJ2-3, is DVKVTQSSRYLVKRTGEKVFLECVQDMDHENMFWYRQDPGLGLRLIYFSYDVKMKEKGDIPEGYSVSREKKERFSLILESASTNQTSMYLCASSLFRELVGSGTDTQYFGPGTRLTVL.

This clone has only a few counts. The gene calls are TRBV6-1 and TRBJ2-1; 12 nucleotides align to TRBD2. The CDR3 is 15 residues long. Germline V CDR1 and CDR2: MNHNS, SASEGT. After removal of 4 bases from V and 4 bases from J, the junction contained 2 bases not matched to a gene. Here the CDR3 reads CASSAGLAGYNEQFF. CDR3 nucleotides: TGTGCCAGCAGTGCCGGACTAGCGGGGTACAATGAGCAGTTCTTC.